The present T cell receptor beta chain was sequenced within a study of shared clonotypes between healthy human individuals. Findings and limits, study-wide: Researchers sampled only blood; tissue repertoires likely differ.

About this clone: Its antigen is unidentified.

CD45RO-negative, CCR7-positively selected cells formed the naive CD8 fraction, excluding terminally differentiated effector memory CD45RA+ cells. The trim removed 4 bases at V and 0 bases at J, leaving 9 bases unmatched. Germline-derived CDR1 and CDR2 are SGDLS and YYNGEE. The CDR3 totals 16 residues. Clones were read by immunoSEQ multiplex PCR, and TCRdb kept only the in-frame ones, dropping some. Found here are about 2.2 million clones, roughly 91% of them singletons; the top ten hold approximately 1.7%. Sequencing was carried out using naive CD8+ T cells from PBMCs. This chain joins TRBV9 and TRBJ2-7, with 8 nucleotides matching TRBD1. This clonotype was obtained from a man aged 18 to 30 in good health. Some clones in this sample may be carry-over from other donors' samples. CDR3 region: CASSSSPDRDSYEQYF. As DNA, the CDR3 is TGTGCCAGCAGCTCCTCCCCGGACAGGGACTCCTACGAGCAGTACTTC.